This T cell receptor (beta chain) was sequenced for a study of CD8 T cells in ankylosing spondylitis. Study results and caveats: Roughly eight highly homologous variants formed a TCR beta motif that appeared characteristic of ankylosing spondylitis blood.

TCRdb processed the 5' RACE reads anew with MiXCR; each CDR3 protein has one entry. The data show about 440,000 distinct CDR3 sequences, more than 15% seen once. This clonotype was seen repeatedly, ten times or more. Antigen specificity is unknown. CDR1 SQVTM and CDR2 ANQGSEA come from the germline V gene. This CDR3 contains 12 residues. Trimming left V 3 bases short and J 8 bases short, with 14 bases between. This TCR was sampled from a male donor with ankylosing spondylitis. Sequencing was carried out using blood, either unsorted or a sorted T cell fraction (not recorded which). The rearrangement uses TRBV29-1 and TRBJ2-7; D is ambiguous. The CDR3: CSVEVDTTKQYF. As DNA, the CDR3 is TGCAGCGTTGAGGTCGATACGACGAAGCAGTACTTC.